This T cell receptor (beta chain) came from a study of blood T cells in healthy people across ages. PCR was performed a second time for about 7 to 11 cycles using a sample-barcoded 5' primer and a J-beta primer mix. TCRdb redid the calling of the 5' RACE reads with MiXCR, one entry per CDR3 protein. The table includes hundreds of thousands of distinct CDR3 sequences, 56% detected once. CDR1 and CDR2 (germline): MNHEY, SVGAGI. The CDR3 has 22 residues. V shed 0 bases and J 2 bases; nucleotides not matched to a gene: 16. The rearrangement links TRBV6-5 to TRBJ2-6; 10 bases agree with TRBD2. The TCR originated in a middle-aged man in good health. The specimen sequenced was blood. Here the CDR3 DNA reads TGTGCCAGCAGTTACTCTGGAGCGGGAGGGACTTCTCGAATGGCTGGGGCCAACGTCCTGACTTTC. This codes for CASSYSGAGGTSRMAGANVLTF.